The 15 T cell receptor beta chains below come from one sample, sequenced in a study of cytomegalovirus exposure and HLA in healthy donors. Researchers ran the PCR with 60 Vbeta and 13 Jbeta primers. This table comes from immunoSEQ multiplex PCR, and its TCRdb copy is limited to in-frame clones, with some not included. The sample consists of some 100,000 clones, about 70% of them appearing once. Sequencing input: PBMCs. These receptors were taken from a woman in her late teens or twenties in good health and CMV-seropositive.

V gene TRBV9 combines with J gene TRBJ2-2, with 9 bases lining up with TRBD1. The ends lost 0 bases at V and 1 base at J; junction bases unmatched: 4. CDR1 is SGDLS and CDR2 is YYNGEE in the germline V gene. There are 17 residues in the CDR3. The CDR3 region has the DNA TGTGCCAGCAGCGTAGCGGAGGACAGGGGGAACACCGGGGAGCTGTTTTTT. Translated, it gives CASSVAEDRGNTGELFF. Full variable domain (outside the CDR3, taken from reference TRBV9 and TRBJ2-2): DSGVTQTPKHLITATGQRVTLRCSPRSGDLSVYWYQQSLDQGLQFLIQYYNGEERAKGNILERFSAQQFPDLHSELNLSSLELGDSALYFCASSVAEDRGNTGELFFGEGSRLTVL.

V usage is TRBV9 and J usage is TRBJ2-3; TRBD2 matches at 7 bases. CDR3 size: 16 residues. Germline CDR1 reads SGDLS; CDR2 reads YYNGEE. The J segment lost 1 base and the V segment lost 0 bases, leaving 5 bases of the junction unmatched. In DNA, the CDR3 is TGTGCCAGCAGCGTAGCGGGGGGAGCAGGCACAGATACGCAGTATTTT. Its translation: CASSVAGGAGTDTQYF.

V usage is TRBV7-2 and J usage is TRBJ2-5; D unclear. V shed 5 bases and J shed 1 base, with 11 bases lying between them. Germline V gene lookup returns CDR1 SGHTA and CDR2 FQGNSA. The CDR3 extends over 14 amino acids. The CDR3 spells CASSPGLFQETQYF. CDR3 DNA sequence: TGTGCCAGCAGCCCAGGTCTCTTCCAAGAGACCCAGTACTTC. The full variable domain, in which reference TRBV7-2 and TRBJ2-5 provide the parts outside the CDR3, is GAGVSQSPSNKVTEKGKDVELRCDPISGHTALYWYRQSLGQGLEFLIYFQGNSAPDKSGLPSDRFSAERTGGSVSTLTIQRTQQEDSAVYLCASSPGLFQETQYFGPGTRLLVL.

This clone occurred a few times. This rearrangement joins TRBV4-1 to TRBJ2-6, with a possible D match to TRBD2 (6 bases). Germline V gene data show CDR1 as MGHRA and CDR2 as YSYEKL. V gave up 0 bases and J gave up 6 bases, with 12 bases separating them. There are 16 residues in the CDR3. In DNA, the CDR3 is TGCGCCAGCAGCCAAGATTGGGGGGAAACGGCCAACGTCCTGACTTTC. It translates to CASSQDWGETANVLTF.

The sample holds one count of this clone. The chain couples TRBV27 to TRBJ2-7; 8 bases fit TRBD1. This CDR3 comprises 16 residues. CDR1 and CDR2 (germline): MNHEY, SMNVEV (reference sequence). The V and J ends lost 5 bases and 6 bases, in that order; junction bases with no gene match: 15. This chain's CDR3 is CASSPQDRGAFGEQYF. The CDR3 DNA reads TGTGCCAGCAGTCCCCAAGACAGGGGCGCTTTCGGCGAGCAGTACTTC.

This clone was seen a single time. The chain combines TRBV6-5 with TRBJ2-7; 7 positions agree with TRBD1. This CDR3 spans 14 amino acids. CDR1 is MNHEY, CDR2 SVGAGI, per germline. V was clipped by 5 bases and J by 0 bases; unmatched bases: 4. CDR3 residues: CASSIWDSSYEQYF. Here the CDR3 DNA reads TGTGCCAGCAGTATCTGGGACAGCTCCTACGAGCAGTACTTC.

The CDR3 spells CASSSLDRAHLSYNEQFF. CDR3 DNA sequence: TGTGCCAGCAGCTCTCTGGACAGGGCCCATCTATCCTACAATGAGCAGTTCTTC. V usage is TRBV7-9 and J usage is TRBJ2-1; the match to TRBD1 covers 8 bases. Germline CDR1 reads SEHNR; CDR2 reads FQNEAQ (reference sequence). The J segment lost 1 base and the V segment lost 4 bases, leaving 12 bases of the junction unmatched. CDR3 length: 18 amino acids.

The chain has TRBV28 and TRBJ1-2; perhaps TRBD1 as D (6 bases). V was trimmed by 6 bases and J by 6 bases, leaving 11 bases between them. The germline V gene encodes CDR1 MDHEN and CDR2 SYDVKM. This CDR3 comprises 12 residues. The CDR3 DNA is TGTGCCAGCAGCCTACAGGGAGATGGCTACACCTTC. Amino acids: CASSLQGDGYTF.

V is TRBV6-1 and J is TRBJ1-2; weak D call: TRBD1 (5 bases). Trimming left V 1 base short and J 4 bases short, with 16 bases between. This CDR3 is 16 amino acids long. Germline V CDR1 and CDR2: MNHNS, SASEGT. The DNA for the CDR3 is TGTGCCAGCAGTGAAGAGTTAGGGGCAGCTCTCTATGGCTACACCTTC. It codes for CASSEELGAALYGYTF.

This chain connects TRBV27 to TRBJ2-7, with TRBD1 matching 9 bases. The germline V gene encodes CDR1 MNHEY and CDR2 SMNVEV (reference sequence). Trimming cost V 5 bases and J 6 bases; bases outside gene matches: 8. This CDR3 is built from 14 residues. DNA for the CDR3: TGTGCCAGCAGTCCCGGGACAGGGCTTCTCGAGCAGTACTTC. It codes for CASSPGTGLLEQYF.

The count of this clone is one. V and J are TRBV28 and TRBJ1-6, with D unclear. Germline CDR1 is MDHEN and CDR2 is SYDVKM. The CDR3 length is 12 residues. V lost 7 bases, J lost 10 bases, and 11 bases lay in between. CDR3 in amino acids: CASTLEESPLHF. CDR3 bases: TGTGCCAGCACTTTGGAGGAATCACCCCTCCACTTT.

This chain uses TRBV6-1 with TRBJ2-2; no clear D gene. The CDR3 is made up of 14 amino acids. CDR1 is MNHNS and CDR2 is SASEGT in the germline V gene. Trimming shortened V by 5 bases and J by 3 bases, and 10 bases separated the two germline ends. The chain's CDR3 is CASSLRLHTGELFF. CDR3 coding DNA: TGTGCCAGCAGTCTTAGACTTCACACCGGGGAGCTGTTTTTT.

The rearrangement uses TRBV7-2 and TRBJ1-1; D gene uncertain. V lost 2 bases and J 6 bases, leaving 10 bases between the germline ends. CDR1 SGHTA and CDR2 FQGNSA come from the germline V gene. There are 13 residues in the CDR3. CDR3 nucleotides: TGTGCCAGCAGCTTACAACCATACTCTGAAGCTTTCTTT. Protein: CASSLQPYSEAFF.

The chain employs TRBV6-6 and TRBJ1-4, with a weak D call TRBD1 (5 bases). Germline CDR1 is MNHNY and CDR2 is SVGAGI (reference sequence). The CDR3 consists of 15 residues. Trimming took off 4 bases at V and 0 bases at J, with 9 bases between the two ends. CDR3 DNA: TGTGCCAGCAGTTCCAGGGTTCCAACTAATGAAAAACTGTTTTTT. Translated, it gives CASSSRVPTNEKLFF.

The genes are TRBV7-9 and TRBJ1-1; 8 bases line up with TRBD1. The CDR3 runs to 16 residues. V gave up 6 bases and J gave up 5 bases; unmatched junction bases: 14. CDR1 is SEHNR, CDR2 FQNEAQ, per germline (reference sequence). The CDR3 protein is CASRTPDRGRGTEAFF. The CDR3 DNA sequence: TGTGCCAGCAGGACTCCCGACAGGGGCCGGGGGACTGAAGCTTTCTTT.